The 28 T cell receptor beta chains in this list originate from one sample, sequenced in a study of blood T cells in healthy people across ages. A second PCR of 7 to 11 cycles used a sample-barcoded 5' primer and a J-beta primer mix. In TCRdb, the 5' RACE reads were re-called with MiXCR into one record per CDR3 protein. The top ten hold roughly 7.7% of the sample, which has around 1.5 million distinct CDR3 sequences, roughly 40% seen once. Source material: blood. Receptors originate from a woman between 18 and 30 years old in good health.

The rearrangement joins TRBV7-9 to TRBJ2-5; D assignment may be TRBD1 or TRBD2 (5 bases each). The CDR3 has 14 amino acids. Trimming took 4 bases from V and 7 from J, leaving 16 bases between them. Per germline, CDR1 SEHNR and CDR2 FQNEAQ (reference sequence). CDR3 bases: TGTGCCAGCAGCTCTCGGGACCAGTCTCGGACCCAGTACTTC. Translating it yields CASSSRDQSRTQYF.

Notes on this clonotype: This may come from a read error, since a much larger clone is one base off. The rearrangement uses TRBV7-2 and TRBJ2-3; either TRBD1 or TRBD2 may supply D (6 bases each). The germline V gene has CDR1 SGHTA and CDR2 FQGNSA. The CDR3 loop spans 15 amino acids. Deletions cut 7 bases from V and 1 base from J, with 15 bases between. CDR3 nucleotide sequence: TGTGCCAGCAAACTAGAAGGGGGGCGCACAGATACGCAGTATTTT. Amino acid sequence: CASKLEGGRTDTQYF. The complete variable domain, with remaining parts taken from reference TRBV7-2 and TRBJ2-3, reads GAGVSQSPSNKVTEKGKDVELRCDPISGHTALYWYRQSLGQGLEFLIYFQGNSAPDKSGLPSDRFSAERTGGSVSTLTIQRTQQEDSAVYLCASKLEGGRTDTQYFGPGTRLTVL.

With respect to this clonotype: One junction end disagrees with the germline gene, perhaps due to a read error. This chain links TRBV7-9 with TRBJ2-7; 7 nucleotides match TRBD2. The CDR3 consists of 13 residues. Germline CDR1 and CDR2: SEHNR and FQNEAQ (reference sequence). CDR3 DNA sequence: TGTGCCAGCGGCTTGGGGGGGGGCTACGAGCAGTACTTC. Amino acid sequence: CASGLGGGYEQYF.

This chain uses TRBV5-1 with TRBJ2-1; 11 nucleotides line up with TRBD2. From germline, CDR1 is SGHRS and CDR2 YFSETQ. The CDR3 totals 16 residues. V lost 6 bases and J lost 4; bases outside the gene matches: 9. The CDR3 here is CASKPSGGLLYNEQFF. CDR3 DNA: TGCGCCAGCAAACCTAGCGGGGGGCTACTTTACAATGAGCAGTTCTTC.

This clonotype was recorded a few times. In DNA form, the CDR3 reads TGCGCCAGCAGCCCCCCCGATGGGGCCAACGTCCTGACTTTC. Protein: CASSPPDGANVLTF. The rearrangement joins TRBV5-1 to TRBJ2-6; D gene ambiguous. CDR3 length: 14 amino acids. V shed 4 bases and J shed 3 bases, with 8 bases lying between them. Germline loops: CDR1 SGHRS, CDR2 YFSETQ.

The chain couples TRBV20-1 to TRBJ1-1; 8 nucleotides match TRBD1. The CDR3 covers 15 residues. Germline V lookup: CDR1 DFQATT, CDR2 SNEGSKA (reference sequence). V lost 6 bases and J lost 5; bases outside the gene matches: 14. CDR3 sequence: CSARTGNFLGTEAFF. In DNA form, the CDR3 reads TGCAGTGCGCGGACAGGGAATTTTTTGGGTACTGAAGCTTTCTTT.

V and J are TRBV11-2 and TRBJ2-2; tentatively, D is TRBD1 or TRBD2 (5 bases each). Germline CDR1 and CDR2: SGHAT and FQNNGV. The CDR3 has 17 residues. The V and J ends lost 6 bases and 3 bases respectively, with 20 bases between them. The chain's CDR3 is CASSPLWGSTDTGELFF. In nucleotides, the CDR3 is TGTGCCAGCAGTCCCTTGTGGGGGAGCACGGACACCGGGGAGCTGTTTTTT.

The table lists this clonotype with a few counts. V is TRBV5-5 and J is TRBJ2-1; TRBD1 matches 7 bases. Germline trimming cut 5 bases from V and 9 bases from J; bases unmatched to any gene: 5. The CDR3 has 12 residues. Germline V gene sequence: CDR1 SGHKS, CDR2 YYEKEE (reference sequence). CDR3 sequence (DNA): TGTGCCAGCAGTCACCGACAGGGTGAGCAGTTCTTC. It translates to CASSHRQGEQFF.

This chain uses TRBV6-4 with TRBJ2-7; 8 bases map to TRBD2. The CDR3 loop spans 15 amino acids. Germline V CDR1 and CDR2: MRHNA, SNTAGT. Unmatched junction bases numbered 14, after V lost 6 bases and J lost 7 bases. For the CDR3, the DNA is TGTGCCAGCAGCGTACTAGCGGCGGCTTCCAATGAGCAGTACTTC. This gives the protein CASSVLAAASNEQYF.

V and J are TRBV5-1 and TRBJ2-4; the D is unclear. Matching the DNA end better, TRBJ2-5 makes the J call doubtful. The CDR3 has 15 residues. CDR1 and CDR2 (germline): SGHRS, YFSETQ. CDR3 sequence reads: CASSTGRSWGETQYF. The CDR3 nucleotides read TGCGCCAGCAGCACCGGACGGAGCTGGGGAGAGACCCAGTACTTC.

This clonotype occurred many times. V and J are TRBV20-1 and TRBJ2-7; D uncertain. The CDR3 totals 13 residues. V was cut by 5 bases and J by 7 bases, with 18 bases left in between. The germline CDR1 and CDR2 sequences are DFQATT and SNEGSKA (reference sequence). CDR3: CSAPRVGSGEQYF. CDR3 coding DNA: TGCAGTGCTCCTAGGGTAGGCTCGGGTGAGCAGTACTTC.

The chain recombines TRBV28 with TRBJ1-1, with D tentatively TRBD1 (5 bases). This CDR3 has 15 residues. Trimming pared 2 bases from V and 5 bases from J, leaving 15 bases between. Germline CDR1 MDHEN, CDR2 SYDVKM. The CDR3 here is CASSLGGTAKTEAFF. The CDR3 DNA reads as TGTGCCAGCAGTTTAGGAGGGACTGCGAAAACTGAAGCTTTCTTT.

The DNA for the CDR3 is TGTGCCAGCATTTCACAAGAGACCCAGTACTTC. Residues: CASISQETQYF. The chain links TRBV6-2 or TRBV6-3 to TRBJ2-5; D unresolved. There are 11 residues in the CDR3. The V and J ends lost 7 bases and 2 bases respectively, with 5 bases between them. From germline, CDR1 is MNHEY and CDR2 SVGEGT.

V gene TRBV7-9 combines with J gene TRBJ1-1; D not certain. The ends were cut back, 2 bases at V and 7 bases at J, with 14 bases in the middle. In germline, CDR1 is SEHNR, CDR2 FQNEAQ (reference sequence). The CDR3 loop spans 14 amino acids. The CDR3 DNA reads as TGTGCCAGCAGCTTAACGACGGGTAGTGGTGAAGCTTTCTTT. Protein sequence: CASSLTTGSGEAFF.

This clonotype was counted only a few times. CDR3 in amino acids: CASSLDPLGTDWNTDTQYF. CDR3 DNA: TGCGCCAGCAGCTTGGATCCCTTAGGGACAGATTGGAACACAGATACGCAGTATTTT. The chain uses TRBV5-1 and TRBJ2-3; TRBD1 aligns across 7 bases. Germline trimming cut 0 bases from V and 2 bases from J; bases unmatched to any gene: 15. Germline-derived CDR1 and CDR2 are SGHRS and YFSETQ. The CDR3 extends over 19 amino acids.

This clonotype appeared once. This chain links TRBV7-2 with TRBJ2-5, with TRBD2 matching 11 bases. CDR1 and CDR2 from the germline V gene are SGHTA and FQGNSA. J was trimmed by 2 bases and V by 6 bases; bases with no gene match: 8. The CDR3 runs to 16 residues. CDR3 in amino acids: CASSRRLAGLQETQYF. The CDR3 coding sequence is TGTGCCAGCAGTCGCCGACTAGCGGGGCTGCAAGAGACCCAGTACTTC.

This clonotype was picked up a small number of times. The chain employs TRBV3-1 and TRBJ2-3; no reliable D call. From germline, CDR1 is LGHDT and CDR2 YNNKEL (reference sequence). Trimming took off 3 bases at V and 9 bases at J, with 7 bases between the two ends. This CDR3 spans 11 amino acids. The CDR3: CASSQDSTQYF. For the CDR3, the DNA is TGTGCCAGCAGCCAGGATTCGACGCAGTATTTT.

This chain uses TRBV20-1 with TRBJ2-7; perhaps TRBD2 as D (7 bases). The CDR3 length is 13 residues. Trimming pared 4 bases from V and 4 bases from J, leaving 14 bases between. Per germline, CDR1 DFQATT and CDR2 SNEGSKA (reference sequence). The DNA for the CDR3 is TGCAGTGCTAAGGGGGGGAGGAATTACGAGCAGTACTTC. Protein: CSAKGGRNYEQYF.

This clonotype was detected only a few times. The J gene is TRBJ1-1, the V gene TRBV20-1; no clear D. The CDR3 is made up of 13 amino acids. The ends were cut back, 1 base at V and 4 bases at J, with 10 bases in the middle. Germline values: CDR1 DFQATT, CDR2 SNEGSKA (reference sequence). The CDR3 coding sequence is TGCAGTGCTAGAGGGGGTGGCAGCACTGAAGCTTTCTTT. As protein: CSARGGGSTEAFF.

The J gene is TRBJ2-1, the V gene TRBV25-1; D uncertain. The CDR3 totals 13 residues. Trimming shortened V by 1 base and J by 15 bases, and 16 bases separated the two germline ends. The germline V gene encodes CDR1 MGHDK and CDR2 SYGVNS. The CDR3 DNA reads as TGTGCCAGCAGTGAATGGGGTGCCGAAAGCCCGTTCTTC. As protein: CASSEWGAESPFF.

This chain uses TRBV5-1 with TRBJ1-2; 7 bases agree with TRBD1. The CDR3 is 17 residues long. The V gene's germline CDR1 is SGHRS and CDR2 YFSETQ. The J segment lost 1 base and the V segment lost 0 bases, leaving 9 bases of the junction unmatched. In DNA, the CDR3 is TGCGCCAGCAGCTTGGCAGGGACAGCTACGTTTAACTATGGCTACACCTTC. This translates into CASSLAGTATFNYGYTF.

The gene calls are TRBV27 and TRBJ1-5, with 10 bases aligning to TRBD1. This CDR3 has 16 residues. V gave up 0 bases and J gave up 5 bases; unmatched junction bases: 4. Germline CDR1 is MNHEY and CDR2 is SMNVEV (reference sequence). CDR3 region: CASSLSFGTGDQPQHF. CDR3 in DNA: TGTGCCAGCAGTTTATCCTTCGGGACAGGGGATCAGCCCCAGCATTTT.

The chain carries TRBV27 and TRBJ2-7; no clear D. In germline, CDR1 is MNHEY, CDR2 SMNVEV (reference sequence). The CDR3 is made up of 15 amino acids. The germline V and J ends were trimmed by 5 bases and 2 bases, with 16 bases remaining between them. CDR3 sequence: CASSPAPQPTYEQYF. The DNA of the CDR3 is TGTGCCAGCAGTCCGGCGCCCCAGCCGACCTACGAGCAGTACTTC.

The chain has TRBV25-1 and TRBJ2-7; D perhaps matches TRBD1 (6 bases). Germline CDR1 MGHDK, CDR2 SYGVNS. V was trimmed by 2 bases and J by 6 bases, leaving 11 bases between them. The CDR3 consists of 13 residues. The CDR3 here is CASSERTASEQYF. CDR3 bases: TGTGCCAGCAGTGAACGGACAGCTTCCGAGCAGTACTTC.

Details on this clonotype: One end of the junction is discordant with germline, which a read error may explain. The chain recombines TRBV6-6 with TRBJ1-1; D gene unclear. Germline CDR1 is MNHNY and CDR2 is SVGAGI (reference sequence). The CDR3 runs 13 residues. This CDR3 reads CASSYDPNTEAFF. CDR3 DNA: TGTGCCAGTAGTTACGATCCGAACACTGAAGCTTTCTTT.

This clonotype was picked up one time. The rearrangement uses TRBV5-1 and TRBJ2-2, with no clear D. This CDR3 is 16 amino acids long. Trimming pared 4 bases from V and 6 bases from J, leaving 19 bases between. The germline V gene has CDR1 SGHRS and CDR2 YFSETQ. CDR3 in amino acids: CASSRNVLGEAGELFF. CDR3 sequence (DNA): TGCGCCAGCAGCCGAAATGTCCTAGGAGAGGCCGGGGAGCTGTTTTTT.

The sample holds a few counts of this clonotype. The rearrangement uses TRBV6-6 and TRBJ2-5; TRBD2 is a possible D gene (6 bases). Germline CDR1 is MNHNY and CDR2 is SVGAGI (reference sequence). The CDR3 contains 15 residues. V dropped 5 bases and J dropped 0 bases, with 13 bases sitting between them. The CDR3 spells CASSTLRGYQETQYF. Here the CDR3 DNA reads TGTGCCAGCAGTACACTCCGGGGGTACCAAGAGACCCAGTACTTC.

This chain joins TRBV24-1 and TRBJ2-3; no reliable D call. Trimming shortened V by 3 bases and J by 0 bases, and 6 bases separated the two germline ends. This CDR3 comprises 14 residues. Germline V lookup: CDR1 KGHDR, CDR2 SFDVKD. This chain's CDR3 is CATSDPPSTDTQYF. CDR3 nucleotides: TGTGCCACCAGTGATCCTCCTAGCACAGATACGCAGTATTTT.